These T cell receptor beta chains were read from a single sample in a study of T cells in Graves' hyperthyroidism and ophthalmopathy. TCRdb re-derived calls from the multiplex PCR reads in MiXCR, one entry per CDR3 protein. The sample has 350,000 or so distinct CDR3 sequences, 15% to 20% seen once. Specimen: blood. These receptors were taken from a middle-aged woman with Graves' ophthalmopathy. The CDR3 runs from the conserved cysteine through the conserved F or W. The D gene is left open where the match is weak. Where a row states a size, it is once, few, many or the class of an expanded clone; other rows omit it.

D: -
J: TRBJ1-5
size: -
V: TRBV20-1
DNA: TGCAGTGCTTGGATTGTCCACGGCAATCAGCCCCAGCATTTT
CDR3: CSAWIVHGNQPQHF

D: -
J: TRBJ1-5
size: many
V: TRBV28
DNA: TGTGCCAGCAGTTGGAGGTCTAGCAATCAGCCCCAGCATTTT
CDR3: CASSWRSSNQPQHF

D: -
J: TRBJ1-1
size: many
V: TRBV10-3
DNA: TGTGCCATCAGCCACGGGCCGGCGAACACTGAAGCTTTCTTT
CDR3: CAISHGPANTEAFF

D: -
J: TRBJ1-1
size: few
V: TRBV5-1
DNA: TGCGCCAGCAGCTCCTCGACCAGCGGGGGAGGCACTGAAGCTTTCTTT
CDR3: CASSSSTSGGGTEAFF

D: TRBD1
J: TRBJ1-1
size: few
V: TRBV12-3/TRBV12-4
DNA: TGTGCCAGCAGTTGGCCGGGACAGGGTTTGGCTGAAGCTTTCTTT
CDR3: CASSWPGQGLAEAFF

D: -
J: TRBJ1-2
size: many
V: TRBV10-3
DNA: TGTGCCATCAGTGAGCAGTCTAACTATGGCTACACCTTC
CDR3: CAISEQSNYGYTF

D: TRBD1
J: TRBJ1-1
size: many
V: TRBV2
DNA: TGTGCCAGCAGGCCGGGACAGGGGGTCTTAGTAGCTTTCTTT
CDR3: CASRPGQGVLVAFF

D: -
J: TRBJ2-7
size: many
V: TRBV5-1
DNA: TGTGCCAGCAGTTTAGCCGGTCGGGCCTACGAGCAGTACTTC
CDR3: CASSLAGRAYEQYF

D: -
J: TRBJ1-5
size: many
V: TRBV20-1
DNA: TGCAGTGCTAGTCCCCTGGGGGGGGCTGTGAGCAATCAGCCCCAGCATTTT
CDR3: CSASPLGGAVSNQPQHF

D: TRBD1
J: TRBJ1-5
size: many
V: TRBV15
DNA: TGTGCCACCAGGGGGACAGTAGGGCAGCCCCAGCATTTT
CDR3: CATRGTVGQPQHF